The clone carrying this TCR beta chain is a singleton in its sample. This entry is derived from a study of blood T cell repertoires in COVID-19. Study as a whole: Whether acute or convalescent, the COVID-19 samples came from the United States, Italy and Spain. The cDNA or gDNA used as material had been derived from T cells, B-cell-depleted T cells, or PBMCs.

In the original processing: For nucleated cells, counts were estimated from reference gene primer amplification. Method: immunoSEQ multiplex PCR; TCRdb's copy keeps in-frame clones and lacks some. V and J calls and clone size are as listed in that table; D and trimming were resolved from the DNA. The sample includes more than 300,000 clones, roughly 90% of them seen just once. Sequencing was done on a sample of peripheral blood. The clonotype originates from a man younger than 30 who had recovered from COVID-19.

The CDR3 DNA is TGTGCCAGCAGTTACAGTAGGGGCGACACTGAAGCTTTCTTT. This gives the protein CASSYSRGDTEAFF. The chain recombines TRBV6-5 with TRBJ1-1; maybe TRBD1 (5 bases). The V end was cut by 2 bases, the J end by 3 bases, with 10 bases between. CDR1 and CDR2 (germline): MNHEY, SVGAGI. The CDR3 totals 14 residues.